These 26 T cell receptor beta chains share one sample of origin, sequenced in a study of shared clonotypes between healthy human individuals. CD8 cells regarded as naive lacked CD45RO, were positively chosen for CCR7, and omitted terminally differentiated effector memory CD45RA+ cells. TCRdb's table, derived via immunoSEQ multiplex PCR, lists solely in-frame clones and lacks some. The data show around 1,900,000 clones, about 93% seen once. Sample: naive CD8+ T cells from PBMCs. These receptors were collected from a man aged 18 to 30 in good health. Some clones in this sample may be carry-over from other donors' samples.

This sequence joins TRBV7-9 and TRBJ1-1, with 7 bases that match TRBD1. CDR3 length: 15 residues. Germline V CDR1 and CDR2: SEHNR, FQNEAQ (reference sequence). Trimming at V came to 1 base and at J to 7 bases, leaving 9 bases not matched to a gene. The CDR3 sequence: CASSLVVRGVDEAFF. CDR3 sequence (DNA): TGTGCCAGCAGCTTAGTAGTCAGGGGGGTGGATGAAGCTTTCTTT.

This sequence joins TRBV11-2 and TRBJ1-2; TRBD1 matches at 8 bases. The J segment lost 5 bases and the V segment lost 5 bases, leaving 7 bases of the junction unmatched. The CDR3 extends over 14 amino acids. Germline V lookup: CDR1 SGHAT, CDR2 FQNNGV. The CDR3 nucleotides read TGTGCCAGCAGCAATAGGACAGGGTTATATGGCTACACCTTC. Translated, it gives CASSNRTGLYGYTF.

The chain links TRBV19 to TRBJ1-1, with D unclear. The CDR3 totals 16 residues. The V end was cut by 11 bases, the J end by 0 bases, with 22 bases between. The V gene's germline CDR1 is LNHDA and CDR2 SQIVND (reference sequence). CDR3 amino acids: CASAGRYRDLNTEAFF. CDR3 nucleotide sequence: TGTGCCTCCGCAGGCAGATACCGGGATTTGAACACTGAAGCTTTCTTT.

V is TRBV7-8 and J is TRBJ2-1; D is undetermined. V gave up 3 bases and J gave up 8 bases, with 11 bases separating them. Germline V gene lookup returns CDR1 SGHVS and CDR2 FQNEAQ. The CDR3 consists of 13 residues. The CDR3 here is CASSFPPVYEQFF. DNA of the CDR3: TGTGCCAGCAGCTTTCCCCCTGTGTATGAGCAGTTCTTC.

The chain combines TRBV7-9 with TRBJ1-2; 10 positions agree with TRBD1. Trimming at V came to 4 bases and at J to 4 bases, leaving 9 bases not matched to a gene. The V gene's germline CDR1 is SEHNR and CDR2 FQNEAQ (reference sequence). This CDR3 comprises 16 residues. CDR3 in DNA: TGTGCCAGCAGCTCCGACCGGGACAGGGGAGCCTATGGCTACACCTTC. This translates into CASSSDRDRGAYGYTF.

V gene TRBV7-9 combines with J gene TRBJ2-1; 8 positions match TRBD1. CDR1 and CDR2 from the germline V gene are SEHNR and FQNEAQ (reference sequence). Germline trimming cut 4 bases from V and 12 bases from J; bases unmatched to any gene: 8. This CDR3 has 13 residues. This CDR3 is CASSSDDRGGQFF. The CDR3 DNA reads as TGTGCCAGCAGCTCCGACGACAGGGGAGGGCAGTTCTTC.

The chain has TRBV9 and TRBJ2-1; 10 nucleotides line up with TRBD2. The V segment lost 4 bases and the J segment 0 bases; nucleotides outside the gene matches: 4. The CDR3 is made up of 16 amino acids. Germline CDR1 and CDR2: SGDLS and YYNGEE. CDR3 sequence reads: CASSQGLASSYNEQFF. For the CDR3, the DNA is TGTGCCAGCAGCCAGGGACTAGCGAGCTCCTACAATGAGCAGTTCTTC.

The chain links TRBV10-3 to TRBJ2-7; 10 bases match TRBD1. The junction had 9 bases not matched to a gene; V was cut back by 3 bases and J by 7 bases. The CDR3 has 15 residues. Germline CDR1 ENHRY, CDR2 SYGVKD. The CDR3 is CAISDVRDRGEEQYF. The CDR3 nucleotides are TGTGCCATCAGTGATGTCCGGGACAGGGGTGAAGAGCAGTACTTC.

The CDR3 DNA reads TGTGCCAGCAGCTTCGGACTAGCGGGGGCCTACGAGCAGTACTTC. This translates into CASSFGLAGAYEQYF. V usage is TRBV13 and J usage is TRBJ2-7; 13 nucleotides agree with TRBD2. The CDR3 covers 15 residues. J was trimmed by 2 bases and V by 3 bases; bases with no gene match: 1. CDR1 and CDR2 (germline): PRHDT, FYEKMQ (reference sequence).

This chain uses TRBV5-1 with TRBJ2-2; TRBD2 is a possible D gene (5 bases). Germline loops: CDR1 SGHRS, CDR2 YFSETQ. This CDR3 comprises 15 residues. Trimming pared 8 bases from V and 1 base from J, leaving 15 bases between. The CDR3 DNA sequence: TGCGCCAGTTGGGATCGTAGCGAGAACACCGGGGAGCTGTTTTTT. It codes for CASWDRSENTGELFF.

The V gene is TRBV2, the J gene TRBJ1-2, with D maybe TRBD1 (5 bases). Germline assignment: CDR1 SNHLY and CDR2 FYNNEI. V was clipped by 3 bases and J by 8 bases, with 19 bases between them. The CDR3 contains 15 residues. The CDR3 nucleotides read TGTGCCAGCAGTGATCGGGGCGGAGCCGCCGCGGGCTACACCTTC. Translated: CASSDRGGAAAGYTF. The complete variable domain, with remaining parts taken from reference TRBV2 and TRBJ1-2, reads EPEVTQTPSHQVTQMGQEVILRCVPISNHLYFYWYRQILGQKVEFLVSFYNNEISEKSEIFDDQFSVERPDGSNFTLKIRSTKLEDSAMYFCASSDRGGAAAGYTFGSGTRLTVV.

The chain joins TRBV2 to TRBJ2-1, with TRBD2 as a possible D gene (6 bases). Deletions cut 2 bases from V and 6 bases from J, with 17 bases between. In germline, CDR1 is SNHLY, CDR2 FYNNEI. The CDR3 runs 16 residues. The CDR3 DNA follows: TGTGCCAGCAGTGAAAGGGTCGGAGGGTGGCGCAATGAGCAGTTCTTC. Translated, it gives CASSERVGGWRNEQFF.

This clone has only one observation. Other DNA sequences in this sample translate to the same CDR3. The V call is TRBV27, the J call TRBJ2-7, with D possibly being TRBD2 (6 bases). The length of the CDR3 is 14 residues. The germline V gene encodes CDR1 MNHEY and CDR2 SMNVEV (reference sequence). V was pared by 3 bases and J by 3 bases, with 12 bases between. CDR3 region: CASSFGGARYEQYF. In DNA form, the CDR3 reads TGTGCCAGCAGTTTCGGGGGAGCGCGCTACGAGCAGTACTTC.

V gene TRBV9 combines with J gene TRBJ2-7; 7 bases agree with TRBD2. Germline CDR1 and CDR2: SGDLS and YYNGEE. Trimming at V came to 2 bases and at J to 9 bases, leaving 8 bases not matched to a gene. This CDR3 is built from 13 residues. This CDR3 reads CASSVGQGGVQYF. As DNA, the CDR3 is TGTGCCAGCAGCGTGGGGCAGGGAGGGGTGCAGTACTTC.

The V and J genes are TRBV10-3 and TRBJ1-1, with TRBD1 matching 8 bases. The CDR3 totals 14 residues. The germline V gene has CDR1 ENHRY and CDR2 SYGVKD. After removal of 6 bases from V and 1 base from J, the junction contained 4 bases not matched to a gene. CDR3: CAIRIRGPNTEAFF. For the CDR3, the DNA is TGTGCCATCAGGATCAGGGGGCCGAACACTGAAGCTTTCTTT.

This chain connects TRBV7-8 to TRBJ2-1; 8 nucleotides match TRBD2. Germline CDR1 SGHVS, CDR2 FQNEAQ. V lost 5 bases to trimming and J lost 7 bases; unmatched junction nucleotides: 19. This CDR3 comprises 18 residues. CDR3 sequence reads: CASSPLTYLSGNGNEQFF. In nucleotides, the CDR3 is TGTGCCAGCAGCCCATTAACGTACCTTAGCGGGAATGGGAATGAGCAGTTCTTC.

This clone was recorded once. This chain uses TRBV30 with TRBJ1-6; TRBD1 matches 8 bases. Germline V lookup: CDR1 GTSNPN, CDR2 SVGIG (reference sequence). This CDR3 spans 15 amino acids. Trimming at V came to 3 bases and at J to 7 bases, leaving 8 bases not matched to a gene. Here the CDR3 reads CAWRPSWTGNSPLHF. CDR3 sequence (DNA): TGTGCCTGGAGGCCCTCGTGGACAGGGAATTCACCCCTCCACTTT.

The CDR3 sequence: CASSQESAGLYEQYF. CDR3 nucleotides: TGTGCCAGCAGCCAAGAGTCCGCAGGTCTCTACGAGCAGTACTTC. The rearrangement links TRBV14 to TRBJ2-7; D call uncertain. The CDR3 runs 15 residues. V lost 0 bases to trimming and J lost 3 bases, with 12 bases between them. Germline V gene sequence: CDR1 SGHDN, CDR2 FVKESK.

The CDR3 reads CASSVLPGQGIVGYTF. CDR3 DNA sequence: TGTGCCAGCAGCGTATTACCGGGACAGGGGATTGTCGGCTACACCTTC. The chain has TRBV9 and TRBJ1-2; TRBD1 aligns across 10 bases. V trimming: 1 base; J trimming: 8 bases; junction bases outside the gene matches: 11. CDR3 length: 16 amino acids. Germline V CDR1 and CDR2: SGDLS, YYNGEE.

The chain combines TRBV18 with TRBJ2-3; 10 positions agree with TRBD2. With V trimmed by 3 bases and J by 4 bases, 7 bases remained unmatched. CDR3 length: 16 amino acids. CDR1 is KGHSH and CDR2 is LQKENI in the germline V gene. DNA of the CDR3: TGTGCCAGCTCACCGTCCGGGACTAGCGATCCAGATACGCAGTATTTT. Translated, it gives CASSPSGTSDPDTQYF.

J is TRBJ1-1 and V is TRBV7-8, with D unresolved. V shed 1 base and J shed 8 bases, with 11 bases lying between them. CDR3 length: 13 amino acids. Germline-derived CDR1 and CDR2 are SGHVS and FQNEAQ. CDR3 in DNA: TGTGCCAGCAGCTTAGGAGCCGGCTTCGAAGCTTTCTTT. It translates to CASSLGAGFEAFF.

The V gene is TRBV28, the J gene TRBJ1-2; 7 positions match TRBD1. The CDR3 totals 14 residues. CDR1 is MDHEN and CDR2 is SYDVKM in the germline V gene. The trim removed 1 base at V and 4 bases at J, leaving 3 bases unmatched. In DNA, the CDR3 is TGTGCCAGCAGTTTATTAGACAGGGCCTATGGCTACACCTTC. This translates into CASSLLDRAYGYTF.

The rearrangement joins TRBV9 to TRBJ2-7, with D perhaps matching TRBD1 or TRBD2 (7 bases each). CDR3 length: 18 residues. Trimming took off 4 bases at V and 0 bases at J, with 23 bases between the two ends. In germline, CDR1 is SGDLS, CDR2 YYNGEE. The CDR3 protein is CASSPHARTGGSSYEQYF. DNA of the CDR3: TGTGCCAGCAGCCCTCATGCCCGGACAGGCGGGAGCTCCTACGAGCAGTACTTC. The full variable domain, in which reference TRBV9 and TRBJ2-7 provide the parts outside the CDR3, is DSGVTQTPKHLITATGQRVTLRCSPRSGDLSVYWYQQSLDQGLQFLIQYYNGEERAKGNILERFSAQQFPDLHSELNLSSLELGDSALYFCASSPHARTGGSSYEQYFGPGTRLTVT.

The rearrangement uses TRBV11-3 and TRBJ2-2; no firm D call. The CDR3 runs 12 residues. The germline CDR1 and CDR2 sequences are SGHNT and YENEEA. The V gene lost 4 bases and the J gene lost 4 bases, with 4 bases spanning the gap. CDR3 amino acids: CASSYFTGELFF. CDR3 nucleotide sequence: TGTGCCAGCAGCTATTTCACCGGGGAGCTGTTTTTT.

This sequence joins TRBV5-5 and TRBJ2-1; TRBD2 aligns across 12 bases. Germline assignment: CDR1 SGHKS and CDR2 YYEKEE (reference sequence). J was trimmed by 10 bases and V by 3 bases; bases with no gene match: 8. CDR3 size: 15 residues. This CDR3 reads CASSSLAGGPREQFF. CDR3 coding DNA: TGTGCCAGCAGCTCCCTAGCGGGAGGGCCGAGAGAGCAGTTCTTC.

About this clone itself: This specimen includes other DNA sequences encoding the same CDR3. The gene calls are TRBV9 and TRBJ1-2, with TRBD1 identical over 12 bases. The V gene's germline CDR1 is SGDLS and CDR2 YYNGEE. The CDR3 contains 14 residues. Trimming removed 3 bases from V and 4 bases from J; junction bases left unmatched: 1. CDR3 protein: CASSAGQGAYGYTF. The CDR3 DNA reads TGTGCCAGCAGCGCGGGACAGGGGGCCTATGGCTACACCTTC.